These T cell receptor beta chains were read from a single sample in a study of CD8+ T cells in alopecia areata. The data were produced by immunoSEQ multiplex PCR, yet TCRdb's version contains in-frame clones alone and is incomplete. The profile covers some 150,000 clones, with about 50% appearing a single time and approximately 19% taken by the ten largest. This sample comprised CD8+ T cells sorted from blood, obtained at week 0. The receptors were sampled from a human donor with alopecia areata. Each CDR3 is given with its conserved first and last residue. The D gene is left open where the match is weak. Rows may omit the clone size; those that give it use once, few, many or a size class.

d_gene	j_gene	v_gene	abundance	CDR3aa	CDR3nt
.	TRBJ2-3	TRBV30	few	CAWSGLGGPDTDTQYF	TGTGCCTGGAGTGGGCTGGGGGGGCCGGACACAGATACGCAGTATTTT
.	TRBJ2-2	TRBV29-1	few	CSVEGIQGFSTGELFF	TGCAGCGTTGAAGGTATCCAGGGCTTTAGTACCGGGGAGCTGTTTTTT
.	TRBJ2-7	TRBV6-5	few	CASSYSTGSYYEQYF	TGTGCCAGCAGTTACTCGACAGGATCCTACTACGAGCAGTACTTC
.	TRBJ1-1	TRBV29-1	.	CSVLGGAEYLSFF	TGCAGCGTCCTAGGGGGGGCAGAATATTTGTCTTTCTTT
.	TRBJ1-5	TRBV19	.	CASSIGDSNQPQHF	TGTGCCAGTAGTATCGGGGATAGCAATCAGCCCCAGCATTTT
.	TRBJ2-3	TRBV2	.	CAGLAGQGTDTQYF	TGTGCCGGCCTAGCGGGACAGGGAACAGATACGCAGTATTTT
.	TRBJ2-6	TRBV6-5	.	CASSYSRNSGANVLTF	TGTGCCAGCAGTTACTCTAGGAACTCTGGGGCCAACGTCCTGACTTTC
.	TRBJ2-2	TRBV10-3	.	CAISAGGTGELFF	TGTGCCATCAGTGCGGGCGGCACCGGGGAGCTGTTTTTT
.	TRBJ1-6	TRBV27	.	CASTLSGSDNSPLHF	TGTGCCAGCACTCTTTCCGGCTCCGATAATTCACCCCTCCACTTT
.	TRBJ2-2	TRBV13	few	CASSDSTGELFF	TGTGCCAGCAGCGACTCCACCGGGGAGCTGTTTTTT
TRBD2	TRBJ2-1	TRBV5-1	few	CASSLLAGDYNEQFF	TGCGCCAGCAGCTTGTTAGCGGGGGATTACAATGAGCAGTTCTTC
.	TRBJ1-2	TRBV7-9	.	CATKGDANYGYTF	TGTGCCACGAAGGGGGATGCCAACTATGGCTACACCTTC
.	TRBJ2-5	TRBV9	.	CASSVGPPLYQETQYF	TGTGCCAGCAGCGTTGGACCACCCTTGTACCAAGAGACCCAGTACTTC
.	TRBJ1-1	TRBV30	.	CACKAGSNTEAFF	TGTGCCTGTAAGGCCGGGTCGAACACTGAAGCTTTCTTT
.	TRBJ2-5	TRBV28	few	CASLSRLAQGETQYF	TGTGCCAGCCTATCCCGGCTAGCTCAGGGAGAGACCCAGTACTTC
.	TRBJ1-1	TRBV6-6	few	CASGPLRAEAFF	TGTGCCAGCGGACCGCTTAGGGCAGAAGCTTTCTTT
TRBD1	TRBJ2-7	TRBV15	.	CATSRPRGRNEQYF	TGTGCCACCAGCAGACCCAGGGGGCGAAACGAGCAGTACTTC
.	TRBJ2-7	TRBV30	.	CAWSAGTKWEQYF	TGTGCCTGGAGTGCCGGGACCAAGTGGGAGCAGTACTTC
TRBD1	TRBJ2-3	TRBV29-1	.	CSVDIEQGIVLRTDTQYF	TGCAGCGTTGATATTGAACAGGGGATTGTCCTCAGAACAGATACGCAGTATTTT
.	TRBJ2-7	TRBV29-1	.	CSVPGTSVGEQYF	TGCAGCGTGCCCGGGACGTCTGTTGGCGAGCAGTACTTC
TRBD1	TRBJ2-1	TRBV7-3	.	CASRNRDRENEQFF	TGTGCCAGCAGAAACCGGGACAGGGAGAATGAGCAGTTCTTC
TRBD2	TRBJ2-5	TRBV2	.	CASRLLAGGLETQYF	TGTGCCAGCAGGCTACTAGCGGGGGGGCTGGAGACCCAGTACTTC
TRBD1	TRBJ1-2	TRBV29-1	.	CSVKDRRSYGYTF	TGCAGCGTTAAGGACAGGAGATCCTATGGCTACACCTTC
.	TRBJ1-1	TRBV29-1	few	CSVEWGTEAFF	TGCAGCGTTGAATGGGGCACTGAAGCTTTCTTT
TRBD1	TRBJ1-5	TRBV30	.	CAWSEVGQGNQPQHF	TGTGCCTGGAGTGAGGTTGGACAGGGGAACCAGCCCCAGCATTTT